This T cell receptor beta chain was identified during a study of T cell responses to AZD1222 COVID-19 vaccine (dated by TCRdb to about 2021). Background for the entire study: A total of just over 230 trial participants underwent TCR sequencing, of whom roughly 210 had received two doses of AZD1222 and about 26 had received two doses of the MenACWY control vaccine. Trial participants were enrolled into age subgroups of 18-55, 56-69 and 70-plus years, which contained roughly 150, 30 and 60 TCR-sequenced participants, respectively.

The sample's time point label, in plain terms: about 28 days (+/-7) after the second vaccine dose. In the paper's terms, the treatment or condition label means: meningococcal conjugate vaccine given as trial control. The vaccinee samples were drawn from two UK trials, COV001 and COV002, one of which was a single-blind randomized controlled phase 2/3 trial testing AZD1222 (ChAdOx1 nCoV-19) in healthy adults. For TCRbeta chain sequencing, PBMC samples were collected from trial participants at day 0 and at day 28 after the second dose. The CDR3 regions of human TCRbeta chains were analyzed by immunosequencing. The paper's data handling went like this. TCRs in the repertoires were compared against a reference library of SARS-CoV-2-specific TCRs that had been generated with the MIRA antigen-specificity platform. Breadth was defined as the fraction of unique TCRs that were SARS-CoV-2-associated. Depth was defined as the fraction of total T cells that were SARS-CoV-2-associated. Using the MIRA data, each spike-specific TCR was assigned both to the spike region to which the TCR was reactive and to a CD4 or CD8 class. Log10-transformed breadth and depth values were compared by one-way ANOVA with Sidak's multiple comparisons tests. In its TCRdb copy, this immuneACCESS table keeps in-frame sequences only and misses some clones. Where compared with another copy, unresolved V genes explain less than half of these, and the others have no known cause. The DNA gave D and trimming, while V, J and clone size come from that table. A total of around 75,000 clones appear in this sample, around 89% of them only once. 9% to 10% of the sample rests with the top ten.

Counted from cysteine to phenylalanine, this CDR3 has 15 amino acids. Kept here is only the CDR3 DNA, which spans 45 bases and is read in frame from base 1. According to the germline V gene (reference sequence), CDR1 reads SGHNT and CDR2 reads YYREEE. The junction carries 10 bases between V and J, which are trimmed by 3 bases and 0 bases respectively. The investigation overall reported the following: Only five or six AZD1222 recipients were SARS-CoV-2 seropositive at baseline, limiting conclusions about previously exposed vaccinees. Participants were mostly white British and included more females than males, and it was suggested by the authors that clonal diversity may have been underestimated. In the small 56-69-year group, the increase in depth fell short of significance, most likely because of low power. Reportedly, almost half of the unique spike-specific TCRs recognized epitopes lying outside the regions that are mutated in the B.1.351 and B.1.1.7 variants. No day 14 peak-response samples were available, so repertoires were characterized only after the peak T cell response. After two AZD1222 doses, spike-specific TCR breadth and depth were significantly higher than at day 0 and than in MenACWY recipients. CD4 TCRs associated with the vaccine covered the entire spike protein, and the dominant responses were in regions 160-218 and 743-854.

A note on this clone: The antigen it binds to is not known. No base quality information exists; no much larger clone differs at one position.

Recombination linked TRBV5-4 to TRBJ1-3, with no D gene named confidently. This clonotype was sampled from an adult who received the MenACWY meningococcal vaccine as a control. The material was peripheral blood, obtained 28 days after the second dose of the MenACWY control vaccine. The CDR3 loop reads CASSYDPNSGNTIYF. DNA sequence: TGTGCCAGCAGCTATGACCCAAACTCTGGAAACACCATATATTTT.